Listed below are T cell receptor beta chains from one sample, sequenced in a study of human T cells and chemical hapten exposure. One entry per CDR3 protein, called by TCRdb with MiXCR from the RACE reads. The sample has around 260,000 distinct CDR3 sequences; about 9.4% are singletons. Sequenced material: whole blood, taken in connection with sensitization to the hapten diphenylcyclopropenone (DPC). The receptors shown here come from a woman aged 40-49 years with alopecia areata. Some clones in this sample may be carry-over from other donors' samples. Both conserved end residues are trimmed from each CDR3. A row's size may be missing; if present it is once, few, many or a size class.

TRBV5-1	.	TRBJ2-3	ASREGAGTDTQY
TRBV6-5	.	TRBJ2-1	ASTTSGSTYNEQF
TRBV7-2	many	TRBJ1-2	ASSSAQPVYGYT
TRBV20-1	few	TRBJ2-2	SARPARTGELF
TRBV7-3	few	TRBJ1-4	ASSPRGRVGEKLF
TRBV28	.	TRBJ1-1	ASSPRRYWQAF
TRBV6-2/TRBV6-3	few	TRBJ1-1	ASNWGRTEAF
TRBV10-3	few	TRBJ2-2	AITTGLAGGFGELF
TRBV7-8	few	TRBJ2-2	ASSQRGLANTGELF
TRBV25-1	few	TRBJ2-7	ASSARTGLAGVNEQY
TRBV28	many	TRBJ1-5	ASSLQGQPQH
TRBV7-8	many	TRBJ2-1	ASSLARLANYNEQF
TRBV6-2/TRBV6-3	many	TRBJ2-5	ASSLAGVETQY
TRBV6-2/TRBV6-3	.	TRBJ2-1	ASSENRDYNEQF
TRBV5-1	.	TRBJ1-3	ASSLSGAISGNTIY
TRBV12-3/TRBV12-4	.	TRBJ2-1	ASSPGGGPTNEQF
TRBV6-2/TRBV6-3	few	TRBJ2-3	ASMPGTDTQY
TRBV7-2	.	TRBJ2-7	ASSLDREVEQY
TRBV12-3/TRBV12-4	.	TRBJ2-2	ASSFLEGGELF
TRBV4-2	few	TRBJ2-3	ASSSLAGEDTQY
TRBV6-2/TRBV6-3	few	TRBJ2-7	ASSRRDTGSYEQY
TRBV6-1	.	TRBJ2-7	ASSSGTSGDPYEQY
TRBV28	few	TRBJ1-5	ASSTNGFYQPQH
TRBV28	many	TRBJ1-5	ASRIGTDNQPQH
TRBV27	many	TRBJ2-7	ASGRDVYEQY
TRBV4-2	few	TRBJ2-3	ASSQETSAFSTDTQY
TRBV4-3	few	TRBJ2-3	ASSQVGQGSADTQY
TRBV6-5	few	TRBJ2-7	ASSWGGGSYEQY
TRBV12-3/TRBV12-4	few	TRBJ2-7	ASSSGYNEQY
TRBV28	many	TRBJ2-1	ASSLMGPTYNEQF
TRBV25-1	few	TRBJ2-7	ASSETSWQY
TRBV28	.	TRBJ2-3	ASSLSPGSTDTQY
TRBV7-9	few	TRBJ2-7	ASSWTWPVEATAGFFYEQY
TRBV28	.	TRBJ2-7	ASSLRQGLYEQY
TRBV29-1	few	TRBJ1-1	SVEIGGRGTEAF
TRBV5-1	.	TRBJ2-3	ASSLGRAISDTQY
TRBV6-2/TRBV6-3	many	TRBJ1-1	ASRGFAGQGAIEAF
TRBV4-1	.	TRBJ2-3	ASSWIADTQY
TRBV12-3/TRBV12-4	.	TRBJ1-4	ASSRRGGTNEKLF
TRBV4-3	many	TRBJ2-4	ASSQGHQAKNIQY
TRBV5-1	.	TRBJ2-1	ASSHGDSGSGREQF
TRBV6-1	few	TRBJ2-7	ASSEQDRGPYEQY
TRBV7-9	few	TRBJ2-1	ASSLTGIDNEQF
TRBV24-1	few	TRBJ2-1	ATSAPLGNEQF
TRBV28	few	TRBJ1-2	ASSPGSVKDYGYT
TRBV7-2	many	TRBJ2-3	ASSSKGTLRADTQY
TRBV6-2/TRBV6-3	few	TRBJ2-7	ASSYYWADEQY
TRBV29-1	many	TRBJ2-3	SVELAPDTQY
TRBV11-1	many	TRBJ2-4	ASSLVYMKNIQY
TRBV2	few	TRBJ2-7	ASSLGQINDEQY
TRBV7-2	many	TRBJ1-5	ASSLNSNQPQH
TRBV7-2	few	TRBJ1-1	ASSLADRGTEAF
TRBV28	.	TRBJ2-7	ASTPDSPLRKQY
TRBV7-8	.	TRBJ1-5	ASSLAAWGNQPQH
TRBV29-1	.	TRBJ2-1	SVDRTSRDEQF